This T cell receptor beta chain was captured in a study of T cell repertoires in MIS-A myocarditis (dated by TCRdb to 2021 to 2024). As encoded in the germline V gene (reference sequence), CDR1 is SGHNT while CDR2 is YYREEE. Between the V and J ends, shortened by 0 bases and 1 base respectively, the junction contains 9 bases. From the cysteine through the phenylalanine, the CDR3 covers 15 amino acids. Only the CDR3 DNA stays, 45 bases, in frame from base 1. The QIAamp DNA FFPE kit was used to extract genomic DNA from formalin-fixed paraffin-embedded autopsy tissue. As to this clone: The specificity of this receptor is unknown. Base qualities are not recorded, but no much larger clone differs from it by a single base.

TCRbeta CDR3 regions were amplified by the immunoSEQ bias-controlled multiplex PCR and were subjected to high-throughput sequencing. On the study's bioinformatics: CDR3 sequences were collapsed and filtered by the immunoSEQ vendor pipeline to quantify abundance and frequency of each unique TCRbeta CDR3. CD-HIT clustered dominant CDR3 amino acid sequences with SARS-CoV-2-specific ImmuneCODE TCRbeta sequences at a 90% global sequence identity threshold. Clones with frequencies of 0.1 to 1 were classed as hyperexpanded, and 0.01 to 0.1 as large. For the dominant clones, CDR3 amino acid sequences and V and J gene assignments were confirmed with MiXCR. The R stringdist package was used to compute Levenshtein distances between the patient clonotypes and the ImmuneCODE hits. In TCRdb, the immuneACCESS table is reduced to in-frame sequences with V and J assigned. These tables do not hold every clone; where another copy was compared, an unresolved V gene accounts for under half, and the others remain unexplained. V, J and clone size reflect that table, while D and trimming were determined from the DNA. Present in this sample are roughly 14,000 clones, around 74% of which were seen just once. The ten top clones hold around 59% of the sample.

Sequenced sample: left ventricle heart tissue obtained at autopsy. The cell subset or site label here, explained by the study, means: cardiac tissue sample (left or right ventricle, interventricular septum, or pericardium). Here the chain combines TRBV5-4 and TRBJ2-3; the D gene is possibly TRBD1 or TRBD2, with 5 bases matching each. This TCR was recovered from a man younger than 35 with fulminant myocarditis from multisystem inflammatory syndrome in adults (MIS-A) after COVID-19. The DNA sequence is as follows: TGTGCCAGCAGCTTGGATCGGGGCGGCACAGATACGCAGTATTTT. This encodes CASSLDRGGTDTQYF.